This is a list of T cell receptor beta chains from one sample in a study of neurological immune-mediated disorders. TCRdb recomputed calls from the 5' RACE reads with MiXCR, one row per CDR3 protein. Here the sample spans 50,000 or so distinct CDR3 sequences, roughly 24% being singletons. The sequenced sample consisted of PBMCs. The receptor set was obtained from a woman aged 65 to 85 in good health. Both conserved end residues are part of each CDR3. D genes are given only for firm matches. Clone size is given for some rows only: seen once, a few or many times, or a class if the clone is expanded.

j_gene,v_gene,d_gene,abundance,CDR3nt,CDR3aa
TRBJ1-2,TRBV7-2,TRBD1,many,TGTGCCAGCAGCCTTACAGGGGGGGGCGGCGGCTACACCTTC,CASSLTGGGGGYTF
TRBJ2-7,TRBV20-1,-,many,TGCAGTGCTAACGGGAGTGGGGACGAGCAGTACTTC,CSANGSGDEQYF
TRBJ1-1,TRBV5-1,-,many,TGCGCCAGCAGCCCTTTCCGAGGGAACACTGAAGCTTTCTTT,CASSPFRGNTEAFF
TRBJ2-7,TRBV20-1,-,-,TGCAGTGCGCGTGGGACCGTCTCCTACGAGCAGTACTTC,CSARGTVSYEQYF
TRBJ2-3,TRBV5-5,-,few,TGTGCCAGCATCCCTTTGGACATCACAGATACGCAGTATTTT,CASIPLDITDTQYF
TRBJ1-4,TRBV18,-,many,TGTGCCAGCTCACCAAATGAAAAACTGTTTTTT,CASSPNEKLFF
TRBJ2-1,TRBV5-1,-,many,TGCGCCAGCAGCTTGATGCCTAGTCAGGATGAGCAGTTCTTC,CASSLMPSQDEQFF
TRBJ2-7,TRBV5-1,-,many,TGCGCCAGCAACCCCGGGCAGGGGCCCTACGAGCAGTACTTC,CASNPGQGPYEQYF
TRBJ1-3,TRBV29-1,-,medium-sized,TGCAGCGTTGCTCCGACAGTCTCTGGAAACACCATATATTTT,CSVAPTVSGNTIYF
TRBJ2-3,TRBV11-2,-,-,TGTGCCAACAGCCATTCAGTACCGGGACAACCTTACACAGATACGCAGTATTTT,CANSHSVPGQPYTDTQYF
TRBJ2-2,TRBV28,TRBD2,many,TGTGCCAGCAGCCGGACTAGCGAGAACACCGGGGAGCTGTTTTTT,CASSRTSENTGELFF
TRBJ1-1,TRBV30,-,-,TGTGCCTGGTCTCGAACAGGGTTGTACACTGAAGCTTTCTTT,CAWSRTGLYTEAFF
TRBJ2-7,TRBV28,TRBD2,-,TGTGCCAGCAGGGTGGGACTAGCGGCCTACGAGCAGTACTTC,CASRVGLAAYEQYF
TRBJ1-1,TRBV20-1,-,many,TGCAGTGCTAGTTGGTACGTCCACATGAACACTGAAGCTTTCTTT,CSASWYVHMNTEAFF
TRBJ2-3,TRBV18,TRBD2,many,TGTGCCAGCTCACCCCGGACTAGCGGGAGCAGGGCGCAGTATTTT,CASSPRTSGSRAQYF
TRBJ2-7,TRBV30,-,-,TGTGCCTGGGGGATCGGGGACGAGCAGTACTTC,CAWGIGDEQYF
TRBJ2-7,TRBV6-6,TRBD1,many,TGTGCCACCCGCCAGGGGGCAAGTTACGAGCAGTACTTC,CATRQGASYEQYF
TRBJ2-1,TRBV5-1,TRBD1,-,TGCGCCAGCAGCTTGGCACTGACAGGGTTAGGCAATGAGCAGTTCTTC,CASSLALTGLGNEQFF
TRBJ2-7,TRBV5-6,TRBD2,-,TGTGCCAGCAGCCCAAAAGCTAGCGGGAGGAGCTACGAGCAGTACTTC,CASSPKASGRSYEQYF
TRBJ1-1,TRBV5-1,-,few,TGCGCCAGCAGCTTATCTCAGGGCCCGCGAGGAGCTTTCTTT,CASSLSQGPRGAFF
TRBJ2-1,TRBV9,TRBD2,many,TGTGCCAGCAGCCGGACTAGCGGGACCACTGAGCAGTTCTTC,CASSRTSGTTEQFF
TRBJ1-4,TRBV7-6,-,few,TGTGCCAGCAGCTCCCGAGGGGCCGCCCGGGTGGGAGAAAAACTGTTTTTT,CASSSRGAARVGEKLFF
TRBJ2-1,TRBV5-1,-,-,TGCGCCAGCAGCCGGGCCGGGACACAAGACAATGAGCAGTTCTTC,CASSRAGTQDNEQFF
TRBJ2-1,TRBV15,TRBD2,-,TGTGCCACCAGCAGAGGAGAGCGGGGGGGCCGCTATGAGCAGTTCTTC,CATSRGERGGRYEQFF
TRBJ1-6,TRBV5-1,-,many,TGCGCCAGCAGCTTGGGACTGACAGAGAATTCACCCCTCCACTTT,CASSLGLTENSPLHF
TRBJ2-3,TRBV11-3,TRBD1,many,TGTGCCAGCAGCTTGGGGACAGGGGATACAGATACGCAGTATTTT,CASSLGTGDTDTQYF
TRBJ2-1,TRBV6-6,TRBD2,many,TGTGCCAGCAGTATGCCGGGACTAGCGGGGTACAATGAGCAGTTCTTC,CASSMPGLAGYNEQFF
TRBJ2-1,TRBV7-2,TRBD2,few,TGTGCCAGCGGACCTTGGACTAGCGGGAGGGCCGGGGGTGAGCAGTTCTTC,CASGPWTSGRAGGEQFF
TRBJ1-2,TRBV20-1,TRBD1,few,TGCAGTGCCGACTCGAGACAGGGGCCAGGGGGCTACACCTTC,CSADSRQGPGGYTF
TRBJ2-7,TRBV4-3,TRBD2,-,TGCGCCAGCAGCCAAGTAGCGGGGGCCACCTACGAGCAGTACTTC,CASSQVAGATYEQYF
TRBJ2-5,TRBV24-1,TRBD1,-,TGTGCCACCAGTGATTTCCGGGACAGCCAAGAGACCCAGTACTTC,CATSDFRDSQETQYF
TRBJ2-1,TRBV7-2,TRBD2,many,TGTGCCACCTTTAGCGGGAGTAGTTCCTACAATGAGCAGTTCTTC,CATFSGSSSYNEQFF
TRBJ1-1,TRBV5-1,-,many,TGCGCCAGCAGCCCCACCCCGACAGAGAACACTGAAGCTTTCTTT,CASSPTPTENTEAFF
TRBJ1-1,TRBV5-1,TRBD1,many,TGCGCCAGCAGCCTACAGGGGTCGGGGAACACTGAAGCTTTCTTT,CASSLQGSGNTEAFF
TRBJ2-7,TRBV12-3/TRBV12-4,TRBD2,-,TGTGCCAGCAGTTTTGGGACTAGCGGGGGGAGTTACTTC,CASSFGTSGGSYF
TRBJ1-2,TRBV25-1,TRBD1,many,TGTGCCAGCAGTGCGTTCCAGGGGGTTGGCTACACCTTC,CASSAFQGVGYTF
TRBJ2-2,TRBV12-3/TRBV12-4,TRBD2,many,TGTGCCAGCAGGTTAGCGGGGACGAACACCGGGGAGCTGTTTTTT,CASRLAGTNTGELFF
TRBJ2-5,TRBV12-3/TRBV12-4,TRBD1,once,TGTGCCAGCAGTGACAGGGGTCGCCAAGAGACCCAGTACTTC,CASSDRGRQETQYF
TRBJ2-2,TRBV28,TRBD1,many,TGTGCCAGCAGTTTGGGACAGGGGAGGGGAGGGGAGCTGTTTTTT,CASSLGQGRGGELFF
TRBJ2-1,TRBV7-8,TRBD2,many,TGTGCCAGCAGCCCGGGACTAGCGGATACCTACAATGAGCAGTTCTTC,CASSPGLADTYNEQFF
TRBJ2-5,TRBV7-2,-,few,TGTGCCAGCAGCCCATCGCGCGTCTTAGAGACCCAGTACTTC,CASSPSRVLETQYF
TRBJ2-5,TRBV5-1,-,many,TGCGCCAGCAGTCGGGGACTGTTTCGAGAGACCCAGTACTTC,CASSRGLFRETQYF
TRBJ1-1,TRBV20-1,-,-,TGCAGTGCGGGGGAGGCAGGGGTCACTGAAGCTTTCTTT,CSAGEAGVTEAFF
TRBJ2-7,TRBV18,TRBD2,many,TGTGCCAGCTCACCATCTAGCGGGAGTAAGAACGAGCAGTACTTC,CASSPSSGSKNEQYF
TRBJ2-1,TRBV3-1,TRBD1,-,TGTGCCAGCAGCCCGATAGGGGGCGTATCGAGAAATGAGCAGTTCTTC,CASSPIGGVSRNEQFF
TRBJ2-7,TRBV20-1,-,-,TGCAGTGCCAGACGAACGCCGGAGGGGTACGAGCAGTACTTC,CSARRTPEGYEQYF